Listed below are T cell receptor beta chains from one sample, sequenced in a study of T cell responses to AZD1222 COVID-19 vaccine. This table comes from immunoSEQ multiplex PCR, and its TCRdb copy is limited to in-frame clones, with some not included. The profile covers about 110,000 clones, with about nine tenths appearing a single time and about 6.8% taken by the ten largest. This specimen was peripheral blood, taken 28 days after the second AZD1222 dose. These receptors were collected from an adult who received the AZD1222 COVID-19 vaccine. Both conserved end residues are part of each CDR3. The order of the fields is V gene, J gene, CDR3 protein.

>TRBV5-1|TRBJ2-3
CASSLAREGYWTDTQYF
>TRBV18|TRBJ1-5
CASSTNQPQHF
>TRBV27|TRBJ1-1
CASSSLGGSTEAFF
>TRBV10-3|TRBJ1-6
CAIRGQLNSPLHF
>TRBV18|TRBJ1-2
CASSPTQGDGYTF
>TRBV28|TRBJ1-6
CASLLGDISSYNSPLHF
>TRBV7-2|TRBJ2-7
CASSYHGTSGAYEQYF
>TRBV18|TRBJ1-5
CASSADRGQLNQPQHF
>TRBV6-6|TRBJ1-2
CASSYTGDYGYTF
>TRBV7-9|TRBJ1-6
CASSLTPAGSPLHF
>TRBV9|TRBJ1-4
CASSVEAATNEKLFF
>TRBV11-2|TRBJ2-7
CASSPRTGGDYEQYF
>TRBV20-1|TRBJ2-5
CSARQQETQYF